These T cell receptor beta chains were read from a single sample in a study of T-cell memory formation after mild COVID-19. One entry per CDR3 protein results from TCRdb running MiXCR on the 5' RACE reads. This table holds about 120,000 distinct CDR3 sequences, 20% to 25% found once. Sequencing input: PBMCs or a T cell subset sorted from them (not recorded which). Receptor source: a man aged 18 to 29 who had mild COVID-19 (a few samples of this study predate the infection). Cell type and time point are not known. Both conserved end residues are part of each CDR3. D genes are given only for firm matches. A row's size may be missing; if present it is once, few, many or a size class.

TRBV15	-	TRBJ2-3	-	CATSRSAGNTQYF	TGTGCCACCAGCAGATCGGCCGGGAATACGCAGTATTTT
TRBV6-2/TRBV6-3	-	TRBJ2-1	few	CASSYSTEPSYNEQFF	TGTGCCAGCAGTTACTCCACAGAACCCTCCTACAATGAGCAGTTCTTC
TRBV4-3	-	TRBJ1-2	few	CASSQERGGNGYTF	TGCGCCAGCAGCCAAGAGAGGGGAGGGAATGGCTACACCTTC
TRBV7-9	TRBD1	TRBJ1-1	-	CASSHPGQGAVRTEAFF	TGTGCCAGCAGCCATCCTGGACAGGGGGCAGTGCGGACTGAAGCTTTCTTT
TRBV6-5	TRBD1	TRBJ2-1	few	CASSYVTGTDNEQFF	TGTGCCAGCAGTTACGTCACTGGGACAGACAATGAGCAGTTCTTC
TRBV28	-	TRBJ1-4	many	CASSPPTNEKLFF	TGTGCCAGCAGTCCCCCAACTAATGAAAAACTGTTTTTT
TRBV6-6	-	TRBJ2-7	-	CASSYKVYEQYF	TGTGCCAGCAGTTACAAGGTCTACGAGCAGTACTTC
TRBV4-2	-	TRBJ2-2	-	CASSQEVEGTGELFF	TGTGCCAGCAGCCAAGAGGTGGAGGGGACCGGGGAGCTGTTTTTT
TRBV5-1	-	TRBJ2-7	few	CASSTWDRNEYEQYF	TGCGCCAGCAGCACCTGGGACCGAAATGAATACGAGCAGTACTTC
TRBV10-3	-	TRBJ2-2	-	CAISEPNTGELFF	TGTGCCATCAGTGAACCGAACACCGGGGAGCTGTTTTTT
TRBV5-1	TRBD1	TRBJ1-1	many	CASSPGTGLATEAFF	TGCGCCAGCAGCCCGGGGACAGGACTCGCCACTGAAGCTTTCTTT
TRBV7-9	-	TRBJ2-6	few	CASSVPSGANVLTF	TGTGCCAGCAGCGTACCCTCTGGGGCCAACGTCCTGACTTTC
TRBV6-4	-	TRBJ2-1	few	CASSKPVGEQFF	TGTGCCAGCAGCAAGCCGGTGGGTGAGCAGTTCTTC
TRBV29-1	-	TRBJ2-4	-	CSVEGLAKNIQYF	TGCAGCGTGGAAGGGCTAGCCAAAAACATTCAGTACTTC
TRBV11-2	-	TRBJ2-1	-	CASSLERNEQFF	TGTGCCAGCAGCTTAGAGAGGAATGAGCAGTTCTTC
TRBV6-5	TRBD1	TRBJ1-5	-	CASSLKGTGVLGNQPQHF	TGTGCCAGCAGTTTAAAAGGGACAGGGGTTTTGGGCAATCAGCCCCAGCATTTT
TRBV20-1	-	TRBJ2-7	-	CSARDPGASSYEQYF	TGCAGTGCTAGAGATCCAGGGGCTAGCTCCTACGAGCAGTACTTC
TRBV7-9	TRBD1	TRBJ2-7	-	CASSAREGALYEQYF	TGTGCCAGCAGCGCGAGAGAGGGGGCCCTTTACGAGCAGTACTTC
TRBV10-3	TRBD2	TRBJ2-1	-	CAISGGTSSYNEQFF	TGTGCCATCAGTGGCGGGACTAGCTCCTACAATGAGCAGTTCTTC
TRBV7-9	-	TRBJ1-6	few	CASRQSLYNSPLHF	TGTGCCAGCAGACAGAGCCTCTATAATTCACCCCTCCACTTT
TRBV4-3	-	TRBJ2-3	-	CASSHGSSGDTQYF	TGCGCCAGCAGCCATGGGAGTAGCGGAGATACGCAGTATTTT
TRBV9	-	TRBJ1-2	many	CASSVGGPVNYGYTF	TGTGCCAGCAGCGTAGGCGGGCCCGTGAACTATGGCTACACCTTC